These 2 T cell receptor beta chains share one sample of origin, sequenced in a study of T cells in Graves' hyperthyroidism and ophthalmopathy (dated by TCRdb to about 2019). The library relied on multiplex PCR. Sequencing was carried out with an Illumina HiSeq 2000. TCR beta CDR3 regions were amplified from RNA transcripts. The first round of RT-PCR for the TCR CDR3 was performed with the HTBI primer set and the Qiagen OneStep RT-PCR kit. The public sequencing data were trimmed at Q25 with fastp and processed into clonotypes with MiXCR by TCRdb, which kept only in-frame beta chains. CDR3 protein duplicates are merged, each entry listing the most common genes and DNA. This sample has approximately 600,000 distinct CDR3 sequences in its table, and about a fifth of those were observed once. Roughly 30% of the sample is taken by the ten largest. Material: blood. Receptors originate from a man aged 25 to 40 with Graves' ophthalmopathy.

This clonotype was found many times. The V gene is TRBV7-9, the J gene TRBJ1-1, with TRBD1 as a possible D gene (6 bases). V gave up 0 bases and J gave up 3 bases, with 8 bases separating them. Germline CDR1 and CDR2: SEHNR and FQNEAQ (reference sequence). The CDR3 loop spans 14 amino acids. The CDR3: CASSLAEGDTEAFF. The CDR3 DNA follows: TGTGCCAGCAGCTTAGCGGAGGGGGACACTGAAGCTTTCTTT. Full variable domain (outside the CDR3, taken from reference TRBV7-9 and TRBJ1-1): DTGVSQNPRHKITKRGQNVTFRCDPISEHNRLYWYRQTLGQGPEFLTYFQNEAQLEKSRLLSDRFSAERPKGSFSTLEIQRTEQGDSAMYLCASSLAEGDTEAFFGQGTRLTVV.

This clonotype has a handful of counts. Compared with germline, one end of the junction differs, possibly owing to a read error. The chain has TRBV30 and TRBJ2-5; possible D gene TRBD2, 5 bases. The CDR3 consists of 11 residues. Looked up from germline, CDR1 is GTSNPN and CDR2 is SVGIG (reference sequence). The CDR3 reads CAWSLLEAQYF. The CDR3 DNA follows: TGTGCCTGGAGTTTACTAGAGGCCCAGTACTTC.